The clone carrying this T cell receptor beta chain appeared a few times. The CDR3 extends over 15 amino acids. The V and J ends lost 5 bases and 2 bases respectively, with 16 bases between them. Looked up from germline, CDR1 is LNHDA and CDR2 is SQIVND (reference sequence). Data came from immunoSEQ multiplex PCR; TCRdb stores just in-frame clones and leaves some out. The sample holds some 110,000 clones, 70% to 90% seen once. These data originate in a study of T cell responses to AZD1222 COVID-19 vaccine. Sample: peripheral blood, taken on day 0 of AZD1222 vaccination. The sequence derives from an adult in good health. This chain links TRBV19 with TRBJ2-7; D is undetermined. DNA of the CDR3: TGTGCCAGTAGTCCGCCTGGTAGTGGGGCCTACGAGCAGTACTTC. As protein: CASSPPGSGAYEQYF.